This is a list of T cell receptor beta chains from one sample in a study of T cells in Graves' hyperthyroidism and ophthalmopathy. In TCRdb, the multiplex PCR reads were re-called with MiXCR into one record per CDR3 protein. This table holds 800,000 or so distinct CDR3 sequences, around 38% found once. Sequenced sample: blood. The receptors were sampled from a man between 18 and 35 years old with Graves' hyperthyroidism. Both conserved end residues are part of each CDR3. D genes are given only for firm matches. Some rows have no size entry. The others give once, few or many, or a class for an expanded clone.

CASSRAGTRQETQYF	TGCGCCAGCAGCCGCGCCGGGACGAGACAAGAGACCCAGTACTTC	TRBJ2-5	-	TRBV7-2	-
CASSQEFSNQPQHF	TGTGCCAGCAGCCAGGAATTCAGCAATCAGCCCCAGCATTTT	TRBJ1-5	-	TRBV7-8	once
CASSLGGFNGELFF	TGTGCCAGCAGCTTAGGGGGCTTTAACGGGGAGCTGTTTTTT	TRBJ2-2	-	TRBV7-6	-
CASSSTLRTGNPEAFF	TGTGCCAGCAGCTCCACCCTACGTACAGGGAACCCAGAAGCTTTCTTT	TRBJ1-1	-	TRBV7-9	few
CASSLNRQRSGEKLFF	TGTGCCAGCAGCCTAAACAGGCAGCGGTCTGGTGAAAAACTGTTTTTT	TRBJ1-4	-	TRBV7-2	many
CASSQGQGAPEQYF	TGTGCCAGCAGCCAGGGACAGGGGGCGCCTGAGCAGTACTTC	TRBJ2-7	TRBD1	TRBV9	few
CASGGLADSSGANVLTF	TGTGCCAGCGGGGGACTAGCGGACAGCTCTGGGGCCAACGTCCTGACTTTC	TRBJ2-6	TRBD2	TRBV2	few
CSVGGEGDYGYTF	TGCAGCGTTGGGGGCGAGGGGGACTATGGCTACACCTTC	TRBJ1-2	-	TRBV29-1	-
CASSHGQRVSEQYF	TGTGCCAGCAGCCACGGTCAGCGGGTGAGCGAGCAGTACTTC	TRBJ2-7	-	TRBV7-4	-
CASSLGQGTAF	TGTGCCAGCAGCTTGGGACAAGGGACGGCTTTC	TRBJ2-6	-	TRBV7-9	-